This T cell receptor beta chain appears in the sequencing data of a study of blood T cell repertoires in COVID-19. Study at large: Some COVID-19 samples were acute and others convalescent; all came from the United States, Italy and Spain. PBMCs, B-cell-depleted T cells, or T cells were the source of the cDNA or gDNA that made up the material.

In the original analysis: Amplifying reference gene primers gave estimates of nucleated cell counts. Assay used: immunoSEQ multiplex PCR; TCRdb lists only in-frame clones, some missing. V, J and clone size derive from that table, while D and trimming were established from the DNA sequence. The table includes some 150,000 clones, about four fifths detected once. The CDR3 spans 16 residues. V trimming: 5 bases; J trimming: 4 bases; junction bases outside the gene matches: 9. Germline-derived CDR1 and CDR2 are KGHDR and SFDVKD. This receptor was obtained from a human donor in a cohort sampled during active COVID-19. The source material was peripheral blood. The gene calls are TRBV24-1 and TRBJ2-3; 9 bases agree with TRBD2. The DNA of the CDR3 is TGTGCCACCAGTGCCCTCAGCGGGGGGCTGGCAGATACGCAGTATTTT. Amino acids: CATSALSGGLADTQYF.